Listed below are T cell receptor beta chains from one sample, sequenced in a study of T cells in Graves' hyperthyroidism and ophthalmopathy. One entry per CDR3 protein, called by TCRdb with MiXCR from the multiplex PCR reads. Of a few hundred thousand distinct CDR3 sequences listed, around 20% are singletons. Sequencing was performed on blood. These receptors originate from a man aged 30 to 39 with Graves' ophthalmopathy. Each CDR3 is given with its conserved first and last residue. Each record gives: clone size, D gene, J gene, V gene, CDR3 protein, CDR3 DNA. The D gene is left open where the match is weak. A row's size may be missing; if present it is once, few, many or a size class.

clone size: many
D gene: TRBD1
J gene: TRBJ1-1
V gene: TRBV18
CDR3 protein: CASSSDRVTEAFF
CDR3 DNA: TGTGCCAGCTCATCTGACAGGGTCACTGAAGCTTTCTTT

clone size: few
D gene: NA
J gene: TRBJ2-7
V gene: TRBV7-9
CDR3 protein: CASSAGSPYEQYF
CDR3 DNA: TGTGCCAGCAGCGCAGGATCCCCTTACGAGCAGTACTTC

clone size: few
D gene: NA
J gene: TRBJ1-1
V gene: TRBV18
CDR3 protein: CASSPRPGAVTEAFF
CDR3 DNA: TGTGCCAGCTCACCAAGGCCGGGGGCAGTCACTGAAGCTTTCTTT

clone size: many
D gene: NA
J gene: TRBJ2-2
V gene: TRBV11-2
CDR3 protein: CASSNRAGLYTGELFF
CDR3 DNA: TGTGCCAGCAGTAATAGGGCAGGGCTATACACCGGGGAGCTGTTTTTT

clone size: NA
D gene: NA
J gene: TRBJ2-7
V gene: TRBV9
CDR3 protein: CASSVEGGSGQTYEQYF
CDR3 DNA: TGTGCCAGCAGTGTGGAAGGGGGGTCGGGACAAACCTACGAGCAGTACTTC

clone size: few
D gene: NA
J gene: TRBJ2-3
V gene: TRBV18
CDR3 protein: CASSPGTVSTDTQYF
CDR3 DNA: TGTGCCAGCTCCCCCGGGACCGTGAGCACAGATACGCAGTATTTT

clone size: NA
D gene: TRBD2
J gene: TRBJ2-7
V gene: TRBV20-1
CDR3 protein: CSADQTSGASYEQYF
CDR3 DNA: TGCAGTGCCGATCAAACTAGCGGGGCCTCCTACGAGCAGTACTTC

clone size: many
D gene: TRBD1
J gene: TRBJ2-5
V gene: TRBV3-1
CDR3 protein: CASRPDRGKETQYF
CDR3 DNA: TGTGCCAGCAGACCCGACAGGGGAAAAGAGACCCAGTACTTC

clone size: few
D gene: TRBD2
J gene: TRBJ2-7
V gene: TRBV20-1
CDR3 protein: CSARLIAGGPYEQYF
CDR3 DNA: TGCAGTGCTAGACTCATAGCGGGAGGGCCCTACGAGCAGTACTTC

clone size: many
D gene: TRBD1
J gene: TRBJ1-5
V gene: TRBV27
CDR3 protein: CASSYRGLDNQPQHF
CDR3 DNA: TGTGCCAGCAGTTACAGGGGCCTGGACAATCAGCCCCAGCATTTT

clone size: NA
D gene: NA
J gene: TRBJ2-7
V gene: TRBV18
CDR3 protein: CASSLKSGTTPYEQHF
CDR3 DNA: TGTGCCAGCTCACTCAAATCCGGGACAACACCCTACGAGCAGCACTTC

clone size: NA
D gene: NA
J gene: TRBJ2-4
V gene: TRBV30
CDR3 protein: CARRPGLWGNIQYF
CDR3 DNA: TGTGCCCGGAGACCGGGTCTTTGGGGAAACATTCAGTACTTC